This TCR beta chain was captured in a study of tumor and adjacent non-tumor tissue in lung cancer. Study at large: The patients, 10 men and roughly 5 women, were about 31 to 76 with stage I to III disease.

Whole-study findings and limits: Top 100 clones took a larger repertoire share in normal lung.

The library came from three nested PCR rounds adapted from ARM-PCR protocols. TCRdb independently ran MiXCR on the multiplex PCR reads; one entry per CDR3 protein. The sample holds more than 90,000 distinct CDR3 sequences, 67% seen once. This clonotype turned up a few times. Its antigen is unknown. This sample's RNA came from whole unsorted tissue. Between August and November 2014, newly diagnosed, chemotherapy-naive lung cancer patients underwent thoracic surgery in China. This CDR3 has 16 residues. V dropped 4 bases and J dropped 8; count of bases not matched to a gene: 14. Germline assignment: CDR1 MDHEN and CDR2 SYDVKM.

The source material was lung tumor tissue. The genes are TRBV28 and TRBJ2-4; TRBD1 matches at 7 bases. The receptor comes from a man aged 55 to 70 with non-small cell lung cancer. DNA of the CDR3: TGTGCCAGCAGTTCGGCCGGGACAGCCAAAAAAGACATTCAGTACTTC. Translated: CASSSAGTAKKDIQYF.